Sequencing of this TCR beta chain was carried out in a study of T cell repertoires in cytomegalovirus infection. Overall study: In public TCR beta signatures, there were indications of both CMV infection and matching HLA type.

In germline, CDR1 is SGHAT, CDR2 FQNNGV. This CDR3 comprises 15 residues. V trimming: 0 bases; J trimming: 4 bases; junction bases outside the gene matches: 3. This clonotype was counted a few times. Antigen: not known. Points from the study as a whole: Carriers of CMV plus the relevant HLA were identified by cumulative public TCR beta family frequency. The ex vivo response was dominated by HLA-C-restricted CMV-specific TCR beta clonotypes.

MiXCR was run by TCRdb on the reads, yielding one entry per CDR3 protein. The repertoire holds under 95,000 distinct CDR3 sequences, with 45% to 50% as singletons. This chain links TRBV11-2 with TRBJ2-1, with 7 positions matching TRBD2. The sample here was CD8+ T cells from cultured PBMCs, taken from culture after CMV antigen stimulation. The TCR sequence derives from a human donor in good health (CMV status not recorded). Some clones in this sample may be carry-over from other donors' samples. The CDR3 sequence: CASSLDQRGYNEQFF. In DNA, the CDR3 is TGTGCCAGCAGCTTAGACCAGCGGGGATACAATGAGCAGTTCTTC.